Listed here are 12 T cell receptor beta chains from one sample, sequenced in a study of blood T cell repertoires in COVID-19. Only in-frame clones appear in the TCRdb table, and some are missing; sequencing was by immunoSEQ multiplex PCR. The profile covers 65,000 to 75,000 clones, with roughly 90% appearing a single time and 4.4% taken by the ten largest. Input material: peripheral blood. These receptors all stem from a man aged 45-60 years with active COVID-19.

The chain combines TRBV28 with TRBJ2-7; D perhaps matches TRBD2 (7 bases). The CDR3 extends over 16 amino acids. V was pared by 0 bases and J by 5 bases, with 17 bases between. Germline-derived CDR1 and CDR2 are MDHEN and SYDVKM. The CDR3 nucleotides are TGTGCCAGCAGTTTATGGGGATCAAGCGGGACAAACGAGCAGTACTTC. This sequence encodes CASSLWGSSGTNEQYF.

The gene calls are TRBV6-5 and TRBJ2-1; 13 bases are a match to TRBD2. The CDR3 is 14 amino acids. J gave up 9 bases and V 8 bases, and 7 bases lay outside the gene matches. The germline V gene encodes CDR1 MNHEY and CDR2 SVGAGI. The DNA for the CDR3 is TGTGCCAGCTTCGGACTAGCGGGAGTGGGTGAGCAGTTCTTC. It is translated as CASFGLAGVGEQFF.

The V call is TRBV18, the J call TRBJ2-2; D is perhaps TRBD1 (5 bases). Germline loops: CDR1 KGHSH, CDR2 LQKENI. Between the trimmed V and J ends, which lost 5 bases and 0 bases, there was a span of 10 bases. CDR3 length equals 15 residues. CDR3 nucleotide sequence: TGTGCCAGCTCAGCCCAGGGTACGAACACCGGGGAGCTGTTTTTT. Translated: CASSAQGTNTGELFF.

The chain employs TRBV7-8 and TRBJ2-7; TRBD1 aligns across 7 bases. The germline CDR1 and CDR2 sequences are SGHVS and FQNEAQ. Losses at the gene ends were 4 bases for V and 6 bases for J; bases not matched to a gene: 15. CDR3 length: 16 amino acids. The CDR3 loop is CASSYNQQGFLREQYF. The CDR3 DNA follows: TGTGCCAGCAGCTACAATCAACAGGGGTTTCTTCGCGAGCAGTACTTC.

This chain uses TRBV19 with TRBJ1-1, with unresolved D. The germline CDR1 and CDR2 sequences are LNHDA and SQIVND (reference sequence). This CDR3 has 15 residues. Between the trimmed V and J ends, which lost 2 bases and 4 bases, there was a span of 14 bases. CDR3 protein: CASSIQAGIGTEAFF. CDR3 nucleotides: TGTGCCAGTAGTATACAGGCGGGTATCGGCACTGAAGCTTTCTTT.

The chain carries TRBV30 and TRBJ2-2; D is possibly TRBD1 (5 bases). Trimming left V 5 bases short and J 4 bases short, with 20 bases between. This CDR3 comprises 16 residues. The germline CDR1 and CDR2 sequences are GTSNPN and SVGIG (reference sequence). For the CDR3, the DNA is TGTGCCTGGGCCCCCCTTACACTCCAGGGCACCGGGGAGCTGTTTTTT. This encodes CAWAPLTLQGTGELFF.

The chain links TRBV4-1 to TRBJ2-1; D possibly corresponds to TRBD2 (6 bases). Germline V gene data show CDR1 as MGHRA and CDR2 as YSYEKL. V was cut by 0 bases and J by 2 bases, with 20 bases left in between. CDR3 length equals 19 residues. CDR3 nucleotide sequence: TGCGCCAGCAGCCAAGATCCCTTGGTCGGGGGATTGACCTACAATGAGCAGTTCTTC. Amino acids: CASSQDPLVGGLTYNEQFF.

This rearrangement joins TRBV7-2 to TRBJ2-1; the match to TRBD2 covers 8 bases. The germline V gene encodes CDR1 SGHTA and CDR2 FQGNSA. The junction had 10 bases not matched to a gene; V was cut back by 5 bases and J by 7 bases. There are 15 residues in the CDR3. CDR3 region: CASSAGLDHQNEQFF. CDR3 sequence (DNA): TGTGCCAGCAGCGCGGGACTAGATCATCAAAATGAGCAGTTCTTC.

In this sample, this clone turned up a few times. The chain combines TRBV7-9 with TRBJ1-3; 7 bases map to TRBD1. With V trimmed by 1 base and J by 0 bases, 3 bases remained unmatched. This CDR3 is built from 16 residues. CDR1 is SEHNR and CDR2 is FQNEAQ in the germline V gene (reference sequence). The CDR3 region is CASSLGGQLSGNTIYF. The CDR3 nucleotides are TGTGCCAGCAGCTTAGGGGGACAGCTCTCTGGAAACACCATATATTTT.

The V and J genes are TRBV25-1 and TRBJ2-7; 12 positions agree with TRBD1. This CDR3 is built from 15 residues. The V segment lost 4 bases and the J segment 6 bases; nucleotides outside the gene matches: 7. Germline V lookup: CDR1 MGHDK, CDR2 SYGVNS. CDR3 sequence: CASSAPGTGGVEQYF. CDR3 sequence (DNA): TGTGCCAGCAGTGCCCCCGGGACAGGGGGCGTCGAGCAGTACTTC.

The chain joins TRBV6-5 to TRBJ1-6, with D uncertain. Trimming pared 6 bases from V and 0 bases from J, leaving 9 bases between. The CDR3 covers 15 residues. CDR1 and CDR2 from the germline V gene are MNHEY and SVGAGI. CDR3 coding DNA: TGTGCCAGCAGAACCAAGAGCTCCTATAATTCACCCCTCCACTTT. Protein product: CASRTKSSYNSPLHF.

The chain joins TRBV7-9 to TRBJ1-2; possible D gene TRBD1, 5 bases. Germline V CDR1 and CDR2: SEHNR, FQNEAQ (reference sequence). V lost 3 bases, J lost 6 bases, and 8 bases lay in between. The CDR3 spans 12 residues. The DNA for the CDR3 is TGTGCCAGCAGCTTGGGGGGTAATGGCTACACCTTC. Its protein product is CASSLGGNGYTF.